This TCR beta chain comes out of a study of beta chain features in type 1 diabetes. Overall study context: Cell yields, gender and age were similar in healthy donors and patients. The study's findings and limits: Junctions at VDJ sites from type 1 diabetes patients had fewer insertions and more deletions. Shorter templates might be favored by PCR, equally in patients and controls.

Investigators reverse transcribed all isolated RNA, so they sequenced expressed TCRB transcripts. Sequencing was performed with immunoSEQ multiplex PCR; in TCRdb, only in-frame clones are kept and a portion is missing. The sample lists about 900,000 clones; roughly a sixth were seen once. Each of the CD4+ naive, central memory, regulatory and stem cell-like memory populations was sorted via CD45RO/CCR7/CD25/CD127/CD95/CD27. The CDR3 spans 14 residues. Unmatched junction bases numbered 5, after V lost 4 bases and J lost 4 bases. CDR1 MGHDK and CDR2 SYGVNS come from the germline V gene. Only a few counts were recorded for this clone. Its cognate antigen is unknown. Other DNA sequences in the sample encode the same CDR3.

The clonotype comes from a woman aged 18-30 years in good health. The source material was naive CD4+ T cells from blood. The V and J genes are TRBV25-1 and TRBJ1-1; TRBD1 matches 8 bases. The CDR3 DNA follows: TGTGCCAGCAGTGCGCAGGGGGCTGGCACTGAAGCTTTCTTT. It yields the protein CASSAQGAGTEAFF.